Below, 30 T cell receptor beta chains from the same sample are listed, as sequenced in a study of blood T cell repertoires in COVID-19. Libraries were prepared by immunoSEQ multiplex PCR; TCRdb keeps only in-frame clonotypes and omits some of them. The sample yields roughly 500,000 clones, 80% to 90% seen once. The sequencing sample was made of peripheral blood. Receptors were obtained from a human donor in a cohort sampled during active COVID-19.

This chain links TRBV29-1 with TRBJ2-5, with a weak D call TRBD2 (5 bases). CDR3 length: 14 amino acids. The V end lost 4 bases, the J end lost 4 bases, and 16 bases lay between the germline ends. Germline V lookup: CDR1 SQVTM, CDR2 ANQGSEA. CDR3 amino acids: CSVVTDNRGETQYF. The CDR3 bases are TGCAGCGTTGTAACTGACAACCGGGGAGAGACCCAGTACTTC. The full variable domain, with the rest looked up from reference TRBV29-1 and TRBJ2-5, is SAVISQKPSRDICQRGTSLTIQCQVDSQVTMMFWYRQQPGQSLTLIATANQGSEATYESGFVIDKFPISRPNLTFSTLTVSNMSPEDSSIYLCSVVTDNRGETQYFGPGTRLLVL.

CDR3 DNA sequence: TGTGCCAGCAGTATCCGGGTGGAGAATTCACCCCTCCACTTT. This encodes CASSIRVENSPLHF. The chain recombines TRBV2 with TRBJ1-6, with D unresolved. The V end was cut by 5 bases, the J end by 7 bases, with 12 bases between. The CDR3 is 14 amino acids. The V gene's germline CDR1 is SNHLY and CDR2 FYNNEI.

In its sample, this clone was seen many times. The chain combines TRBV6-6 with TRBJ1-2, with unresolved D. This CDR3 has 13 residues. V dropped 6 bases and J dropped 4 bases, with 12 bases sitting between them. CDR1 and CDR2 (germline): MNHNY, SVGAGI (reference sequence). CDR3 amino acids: CASSEQFTYGYTF. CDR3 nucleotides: TGTGCCAGCAGCGAACAGTTCACCTATGGCTACACCTTC.

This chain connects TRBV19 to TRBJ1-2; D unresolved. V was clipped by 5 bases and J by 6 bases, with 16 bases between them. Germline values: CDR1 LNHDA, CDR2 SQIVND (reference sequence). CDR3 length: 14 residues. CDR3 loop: CASSPQAATDGYTF. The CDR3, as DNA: TGTGCCAGTAGTCCCCAGGCTGCGACGGATGGCTACACCTTC.

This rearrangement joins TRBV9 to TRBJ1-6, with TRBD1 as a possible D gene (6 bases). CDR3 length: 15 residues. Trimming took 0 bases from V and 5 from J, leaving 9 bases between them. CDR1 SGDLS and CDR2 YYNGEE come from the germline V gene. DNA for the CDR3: TGTGCCAGCAGCGTAGGAGGGGGGGATAATTCACCCCTCCACTTT. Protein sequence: CASSVGGGDNSPLHF.

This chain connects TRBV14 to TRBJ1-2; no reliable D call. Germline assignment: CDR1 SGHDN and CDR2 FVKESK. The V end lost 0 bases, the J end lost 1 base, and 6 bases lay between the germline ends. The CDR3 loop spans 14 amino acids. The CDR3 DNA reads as TGTGCCAGCAGCCAAGACAGTATTAACTATGGCTACACCTTC. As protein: CASSQDSINYGYTF.

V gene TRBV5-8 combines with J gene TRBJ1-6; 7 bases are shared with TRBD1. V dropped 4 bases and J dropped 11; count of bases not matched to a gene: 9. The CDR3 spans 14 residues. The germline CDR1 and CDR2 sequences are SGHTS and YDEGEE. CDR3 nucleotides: TGTGCCAGCAGCATGAGGGGGCGGGGCGCACCCCTCCACTTT. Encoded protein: CASSMRGRGAPLHF.

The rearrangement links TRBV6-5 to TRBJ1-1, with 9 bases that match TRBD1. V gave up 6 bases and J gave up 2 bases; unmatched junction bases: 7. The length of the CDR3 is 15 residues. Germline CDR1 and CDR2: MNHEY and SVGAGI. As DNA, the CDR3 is TGTGCCAGCAGCTTGTCGGGACAGGGTAACACTGAAGCTTTCTTT. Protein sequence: CASSLSGQGNTEAFF.

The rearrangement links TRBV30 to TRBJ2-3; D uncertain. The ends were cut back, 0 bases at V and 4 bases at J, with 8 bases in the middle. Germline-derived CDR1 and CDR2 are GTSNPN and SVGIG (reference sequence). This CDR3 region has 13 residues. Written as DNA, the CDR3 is TGTGCCTGGAGTGTTAACGCGGCAGATACGCAGTATTTT. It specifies CAWSVNAADTQYF.

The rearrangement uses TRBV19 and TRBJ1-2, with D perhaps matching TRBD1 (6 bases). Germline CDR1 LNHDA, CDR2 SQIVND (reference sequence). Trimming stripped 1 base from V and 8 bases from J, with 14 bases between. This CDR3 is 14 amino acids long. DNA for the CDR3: TGTGCCAGTAGTATAGCCCCACAGGGCAAGGGCTACACCTTC. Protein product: CASSIAPQGKGYTF.

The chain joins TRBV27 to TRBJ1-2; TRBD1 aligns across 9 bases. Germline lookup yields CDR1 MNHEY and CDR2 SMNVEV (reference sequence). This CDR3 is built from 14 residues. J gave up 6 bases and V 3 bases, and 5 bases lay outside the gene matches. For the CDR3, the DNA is TGTGCCAGCAGTTTCCGGGACAGGGCAAATGGCTACACCTTC. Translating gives CASSFRDRANGYTF.

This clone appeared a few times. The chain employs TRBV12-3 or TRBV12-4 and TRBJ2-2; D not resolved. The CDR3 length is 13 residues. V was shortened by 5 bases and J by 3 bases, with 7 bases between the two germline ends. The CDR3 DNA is TGTGCCAGCAGTCTACCGGACACCGGGGAGCTGTTTTTT. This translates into CASSLPDTGELFF.

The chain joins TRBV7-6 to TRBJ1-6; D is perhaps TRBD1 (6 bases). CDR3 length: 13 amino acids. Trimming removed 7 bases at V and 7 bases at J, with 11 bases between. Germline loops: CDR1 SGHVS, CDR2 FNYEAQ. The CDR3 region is CASTQGRNSPLHF. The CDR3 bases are TGTGCCAGCACCCAGGGGCGAAATTCACCCCTCCACTTT. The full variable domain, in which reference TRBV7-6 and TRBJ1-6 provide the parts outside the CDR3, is GAGVSQSPRYKVTKRGQDVALRCDPISGHVSLYWYRQALGQGPEFLTYFNYEAQQDKSGLPNDRFSAERPEGSISTLTIQRTEQRDSAMYRCASTQGRNSPLHFGNGTRLTVT.

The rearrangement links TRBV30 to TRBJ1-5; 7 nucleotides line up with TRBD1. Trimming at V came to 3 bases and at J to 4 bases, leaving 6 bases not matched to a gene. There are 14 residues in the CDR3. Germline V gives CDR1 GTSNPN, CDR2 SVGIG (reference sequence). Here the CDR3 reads CAWRGDSGNQPQHF. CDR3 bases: TGTGCCTGGAGAGGGGACAGTGGAAATCAGCCCCAGCATTTT.

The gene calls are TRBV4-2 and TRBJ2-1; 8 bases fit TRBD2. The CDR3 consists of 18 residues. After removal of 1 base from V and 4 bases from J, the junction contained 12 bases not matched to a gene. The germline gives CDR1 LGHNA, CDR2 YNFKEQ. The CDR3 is CASSQARAGAAAYNEQFF. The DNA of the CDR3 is TGTGCCAGCAGCCAAGCGAGAGCGGGGGCGGCCGCGTACAATGAGCAGTTCTTC.

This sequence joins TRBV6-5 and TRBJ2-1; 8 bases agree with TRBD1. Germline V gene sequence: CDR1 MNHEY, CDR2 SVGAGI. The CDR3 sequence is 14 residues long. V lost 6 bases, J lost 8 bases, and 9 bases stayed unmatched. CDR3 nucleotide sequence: TGTGCCAGCAGCATAGTGGACAGGGCCGATGAGCAGTTCTTC. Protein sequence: CASSIVDRADEQFF.

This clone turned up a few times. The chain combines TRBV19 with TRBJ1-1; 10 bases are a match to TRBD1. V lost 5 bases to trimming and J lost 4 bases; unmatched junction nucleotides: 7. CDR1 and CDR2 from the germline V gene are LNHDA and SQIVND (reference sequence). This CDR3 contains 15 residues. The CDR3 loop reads CASSSRTGGTTEAFF. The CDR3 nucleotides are TGTGCCAGTAGTTCGCGGACAGGGGGAACCACTGAAGCTTTCTTT.

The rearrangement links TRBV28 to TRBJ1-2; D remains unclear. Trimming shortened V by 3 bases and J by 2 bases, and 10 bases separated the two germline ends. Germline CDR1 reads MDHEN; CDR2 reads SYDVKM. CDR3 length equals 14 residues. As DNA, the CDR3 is TGTGCCAGCAGTTTCGCGGGGAGGAACTATGGCTACACCTTC. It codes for CASSFAGRNYGYTF.

CDR3 sequence (DNA): TGCGCCAGCAGCACCAGGACAGCGGACCTTGGTCGAACTAATGAAAAACTGTTTTTT. Translating it yields CASSTRTADLGRTNEKLFF. This chain uses TRBV5-1 with TRBJ1-4; D is perhaps TRBD1 (6 bases). Per germline, CDR1 SGHRS and CDR2 YFSETQ. The CDR3 length is 19 residues. V lost 4 bases and J 1 base, leaving 23 bases between the germline ends.

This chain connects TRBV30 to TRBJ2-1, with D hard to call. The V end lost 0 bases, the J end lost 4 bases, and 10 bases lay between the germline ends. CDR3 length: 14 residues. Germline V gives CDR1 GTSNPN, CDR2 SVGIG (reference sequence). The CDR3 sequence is CAWSVRDGYNEQFF. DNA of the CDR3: TGTGCCTGGAGTGTACGTGACGGGTACAATGAGCAGTTCTTC.

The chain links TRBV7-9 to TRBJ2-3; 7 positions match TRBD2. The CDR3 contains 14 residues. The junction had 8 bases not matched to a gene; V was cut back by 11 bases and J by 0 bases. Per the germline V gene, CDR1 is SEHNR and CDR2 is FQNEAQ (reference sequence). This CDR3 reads CASDAGVSTDTQYF. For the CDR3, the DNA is TGTGCCTCCGATGCGGGAGTCAGCACAGATACGCAGTATTTT. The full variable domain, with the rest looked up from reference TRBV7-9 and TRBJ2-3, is DTGVSQNPRHKITKRGQNVTFRCDPISEHNRLYWYRQTLGQGPEFLTYFQNEAQLEKSRLLSDRFSAERPKGSFSTLEIQRTEQGDSAMYLCASDAGVSTDTQYFGPGTRLTVL.

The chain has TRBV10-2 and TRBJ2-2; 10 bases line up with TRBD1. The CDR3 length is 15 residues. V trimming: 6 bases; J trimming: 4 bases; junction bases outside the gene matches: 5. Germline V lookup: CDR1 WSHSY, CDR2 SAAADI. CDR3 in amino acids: CASRRGTGATGELFF. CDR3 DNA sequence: TGCGCCAGCAGGAGGGGGACAGGGGCCACCGGGGAGCTGTTTTTT.

The CDR3 nucleotides are TGTGCCAGCAGTCTCGGCTACGAGCAGTACTTC. Its protein product is CASSLGYEQYF. V gene TRBV6-5 combines with J gene TRBJ2-7, with D uncertain. V lost 5 bases and J lost 3, with 5 bases in between. The CDR3 has 11 residues. CDR1 is MNHEY and CDR2 is SVGAGI in the germline V gene.

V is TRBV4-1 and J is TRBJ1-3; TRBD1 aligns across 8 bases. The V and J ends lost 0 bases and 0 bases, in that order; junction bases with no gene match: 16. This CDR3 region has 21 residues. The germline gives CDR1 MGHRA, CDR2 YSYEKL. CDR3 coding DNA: TGCGCCAGCAGCCAAGATCGAGGGACAGGATCGCTCCGTCCCTCTGGAAACACCATATATTTT. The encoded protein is CASSQDRGTGSLRPSGNTIYF.

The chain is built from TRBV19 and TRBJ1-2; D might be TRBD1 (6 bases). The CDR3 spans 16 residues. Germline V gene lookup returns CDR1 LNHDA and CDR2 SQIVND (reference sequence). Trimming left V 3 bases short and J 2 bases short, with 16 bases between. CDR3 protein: CASSIGLAGANYGYTF. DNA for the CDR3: TGTGCCAGTAGTATCGGGCTCGCGGGGGCCAACTATGGCTACACCTTC.

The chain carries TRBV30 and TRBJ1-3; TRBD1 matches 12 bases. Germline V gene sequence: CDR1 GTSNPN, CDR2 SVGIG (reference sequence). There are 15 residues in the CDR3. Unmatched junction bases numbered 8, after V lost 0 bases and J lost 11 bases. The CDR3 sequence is CAWSVAGQGAWAIYF. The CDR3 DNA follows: TGTGCCTGGAGTGTTGCGGGACAGGGGGCTTGGGCCATATATTTT.

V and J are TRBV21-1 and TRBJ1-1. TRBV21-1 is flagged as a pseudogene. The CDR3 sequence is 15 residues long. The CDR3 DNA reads TGTGCCAGCAGCCCTCGAGGCCTGGGGAACACTGAAGCTTTCTTT. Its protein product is CASSPRGLGNTEAFF.

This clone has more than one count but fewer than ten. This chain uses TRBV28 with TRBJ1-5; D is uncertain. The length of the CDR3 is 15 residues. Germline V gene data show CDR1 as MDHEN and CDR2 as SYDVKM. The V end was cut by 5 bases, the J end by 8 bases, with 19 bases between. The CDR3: CASSPLGGREEPQHF. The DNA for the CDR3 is TGTGCCAGCAGTCCCCTAGGCGGGAGAGAGGAGCCCCAGCATTTT.

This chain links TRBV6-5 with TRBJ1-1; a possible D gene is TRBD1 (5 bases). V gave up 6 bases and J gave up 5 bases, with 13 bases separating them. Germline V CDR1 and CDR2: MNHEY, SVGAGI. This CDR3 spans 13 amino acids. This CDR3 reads CASSLGDRTEAFF. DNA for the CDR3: TGTGCCAGCAGCTTAGGGGATAGGACTGAAGCTTTCTTT.

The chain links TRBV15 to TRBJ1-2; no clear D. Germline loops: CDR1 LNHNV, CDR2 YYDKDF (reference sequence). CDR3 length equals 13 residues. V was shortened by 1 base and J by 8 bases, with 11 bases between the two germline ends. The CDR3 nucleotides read TGTGCCACCAGCAGAGGGCCTGAGGAGGGCTACACCTTC. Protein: CATSRGPEEGYTF.